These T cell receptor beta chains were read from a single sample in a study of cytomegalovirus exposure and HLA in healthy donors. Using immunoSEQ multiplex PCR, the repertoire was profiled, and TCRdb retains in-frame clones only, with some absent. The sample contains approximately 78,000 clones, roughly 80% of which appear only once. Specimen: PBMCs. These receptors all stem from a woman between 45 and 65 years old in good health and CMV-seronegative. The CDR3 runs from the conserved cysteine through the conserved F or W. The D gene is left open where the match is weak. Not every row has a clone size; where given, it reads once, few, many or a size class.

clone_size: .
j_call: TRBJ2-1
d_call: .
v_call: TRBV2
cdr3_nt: TGTGCCATTAAACGAGGAGCCACCAATGAGCAGTTCTTC
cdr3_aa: CAIKRGATNEQFF

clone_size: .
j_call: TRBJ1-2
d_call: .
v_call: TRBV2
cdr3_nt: TGTGCCAGCAGACCAGGTGGCTATGGCTACACCTTC
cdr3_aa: CASRPGGYGYTF

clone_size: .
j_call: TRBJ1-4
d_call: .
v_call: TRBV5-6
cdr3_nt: TGTGCCAGCAGCGCGACCAGGGTCTCTAATGAAAAACTGTTTTTT
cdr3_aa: CASSATRVSNEKLFF

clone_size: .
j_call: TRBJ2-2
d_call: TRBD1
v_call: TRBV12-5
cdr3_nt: TGTGCTAGTGGTTTGGTAGGCACAGGGGGTAAGAATTCCGGGGAGCTGTTTTTT
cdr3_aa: CASGLVGTGGKNSGELFF

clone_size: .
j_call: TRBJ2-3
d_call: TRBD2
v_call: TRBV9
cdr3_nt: TGTGCCAGCAGCCTCGGGACTAGCGGGGTCATCACAGATACGCAGTATTTT
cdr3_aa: CASSLGTSGVITDTQYF

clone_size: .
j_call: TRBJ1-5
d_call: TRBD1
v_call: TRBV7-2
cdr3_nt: TGTGCCAGCAGCTTGACAGGGAATAGCAATCAGCCCCAGCATTTT
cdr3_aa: CASSLTGNSNQPQHF

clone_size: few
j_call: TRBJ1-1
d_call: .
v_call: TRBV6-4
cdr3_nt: TGTGCCAGCAGACGACAGGAAAACACTGAAGCTTTCTTT
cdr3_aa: CASRRQENTEAFF

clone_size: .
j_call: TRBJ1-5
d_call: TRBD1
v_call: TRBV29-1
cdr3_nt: TGCAGCGTTCTGACAGGGAGGAATCAGCCCCAGCATTTT
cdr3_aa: CSVLTGRNQPQHF

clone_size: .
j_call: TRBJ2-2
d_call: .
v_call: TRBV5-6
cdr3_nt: TGTGCCAGCAGCCTCCCAGGGGCGGGCACCGGGGAGCTGTTTTTT
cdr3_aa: CASSLPGAGTGELFF

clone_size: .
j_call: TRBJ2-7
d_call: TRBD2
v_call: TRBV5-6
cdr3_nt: TGTGCCAGCAGCTCCCGAACTAGCGGGGGACGCTACGAGCAGTACTTC
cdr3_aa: CASSSRTSGGRYEQYF

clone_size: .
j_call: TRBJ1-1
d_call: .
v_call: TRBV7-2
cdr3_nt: TGTGCCAGCAGCCCTTTCACCTTCGACAGCCAACCTGAAGCTTTCTTT
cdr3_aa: CASSPFTFDSQPEAFF

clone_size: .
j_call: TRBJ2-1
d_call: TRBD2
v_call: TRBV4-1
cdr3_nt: TGCGCCAGCAGCCAACCTTTAGCGGGAGCCTACAATGAGCAGTTCTTC
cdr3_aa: CASSQPLAGAYNEQFF

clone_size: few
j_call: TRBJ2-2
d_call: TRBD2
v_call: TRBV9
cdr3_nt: TGTGCCAGCACGGAGCGGGAGGGACTAACCGGGGAGCTGTTTTTT
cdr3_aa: CASTEREGLTGELFF

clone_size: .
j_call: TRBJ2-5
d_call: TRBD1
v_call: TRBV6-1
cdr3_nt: TGTGCCAGCAGTGAAGTGGGACAGGGTCTCCGAGAGACCCAGTACTTC
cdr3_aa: CASSEVGQGLRETQYF

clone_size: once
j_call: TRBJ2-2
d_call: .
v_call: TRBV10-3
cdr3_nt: TGTGCCATCAGTACCCCGGCGGGGAACACCGGGGAGCTGTTTTTT
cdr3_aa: CAISTPAGNTGELFF

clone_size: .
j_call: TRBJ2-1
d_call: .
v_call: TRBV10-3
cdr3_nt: TGTGCCATCAGTGAGTCCGACAATGAGCAGTTCTTC
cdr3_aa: CAISESDNEQFF

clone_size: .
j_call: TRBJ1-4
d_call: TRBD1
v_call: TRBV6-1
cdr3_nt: TGTGCCAGCAGTCTCAGGGGGCGAAGGAAACTGTTTTTT
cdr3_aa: CASSLRGRRKLFF

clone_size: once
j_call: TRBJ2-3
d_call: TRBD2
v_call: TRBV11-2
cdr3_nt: TGTGCCAGCAGCATGGGACTAGCGGGAGATGCAGATACGCAGTATTTT
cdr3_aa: CASSMGLAGDADTQYF

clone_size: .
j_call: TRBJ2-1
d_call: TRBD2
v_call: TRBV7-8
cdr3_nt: TGTGCCAGCAGACCGACTAGCGGGGGGGCCGGGGCCTACAATGAGCAGTTCTTC
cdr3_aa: CASRPTSGGAGAYNEQFF

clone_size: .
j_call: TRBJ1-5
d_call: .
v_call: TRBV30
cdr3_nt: TGTGCCTGGAGGCGTAATAGCAATCAGCCCCAGCATTTT
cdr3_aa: CAWRRNSNQPQHF

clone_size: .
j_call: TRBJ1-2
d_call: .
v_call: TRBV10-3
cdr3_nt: TGTGCCATCACTAAGACAGATAACTATGGCTACACCTTC
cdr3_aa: CAITKTDNYGYTF

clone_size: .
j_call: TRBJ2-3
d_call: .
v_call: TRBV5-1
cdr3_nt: TGCGCCAGCAGCTACCGCGGGGAGGCCACAGATACGCAGTATTTT
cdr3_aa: CASSYRGEATDTQYF

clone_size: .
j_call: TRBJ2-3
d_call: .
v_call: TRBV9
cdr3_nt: TGTGCCAGCAGCGTAAACTCACAGAGCACAGATACGCAGTATTTT
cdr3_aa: CASSVNSQSTDTQYF

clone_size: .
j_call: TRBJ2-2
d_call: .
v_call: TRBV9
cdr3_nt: TGTGCCAGCAACCCAGGGGGGACCGGGGAGCTGTTTTTT
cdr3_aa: CASNPGGTGELFF

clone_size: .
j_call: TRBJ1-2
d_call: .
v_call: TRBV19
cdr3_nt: TGTGCCAGTAGTTCTCCGCAGGGGAACTATGGCTACACCTTC
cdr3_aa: CASSSPQGNYGYTF

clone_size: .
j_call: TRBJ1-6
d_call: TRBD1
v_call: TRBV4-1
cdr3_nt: TGCGCCAGCAGCCAAGATTCGAGACAGGGACATTCACCCCTCCACTTT
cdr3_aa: CASSQDSRQGHSPLHF

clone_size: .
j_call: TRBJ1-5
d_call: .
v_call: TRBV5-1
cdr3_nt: TGCGCCAGCAGCTTGGCCCCAGATCAGCCCCAGCATTTT
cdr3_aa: CASSLAPDQPQHF

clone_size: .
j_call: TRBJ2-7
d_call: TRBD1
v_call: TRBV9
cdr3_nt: TGTGCCAGCAGCGGGGCCGGGACAGGGGAAGACGAGCAGTACTTC
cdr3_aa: CASSGAGTGEDEQYF

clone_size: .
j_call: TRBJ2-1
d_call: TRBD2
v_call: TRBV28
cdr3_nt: TGTGCCAGCAGTTTAGCCGGGACTAGAGGGGAGCAGTTCTTC
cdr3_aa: CASSLAGTRGEQFF

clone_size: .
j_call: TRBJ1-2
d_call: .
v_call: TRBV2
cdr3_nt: TGTGCCAGCAGCCCGGAGTCCTTTGGCTACACCTTC
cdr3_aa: CASSPESFGYTF

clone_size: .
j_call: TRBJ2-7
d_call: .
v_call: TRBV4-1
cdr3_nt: TGCGCCAGCAGCCAAGATCCGGTCAGCCCGGAGCTAATCTACGAGCAGTACTTC
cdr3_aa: CASSQDPVSPELIYEQYF

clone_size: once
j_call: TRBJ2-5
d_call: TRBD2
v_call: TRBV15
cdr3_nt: TGTGCCACCAGCGCTAGCGGGGGGGCCGGGGAGACCCAGTACTTC
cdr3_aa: CATSASGGAGETQYF

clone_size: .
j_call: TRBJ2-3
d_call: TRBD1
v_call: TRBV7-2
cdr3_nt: TGTGCCAGCAGCTTAGCGGGTCAGGGGGTTTCAGATACGCAGTATTTT
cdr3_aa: CASSLAGQGVSDTQYF

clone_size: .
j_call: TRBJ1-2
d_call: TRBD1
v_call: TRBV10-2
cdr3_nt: TGCGCCACCAACCCGGGACAGGGATCGTACGGCTACACCTTC
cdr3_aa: CATNPGQGSYGYTF

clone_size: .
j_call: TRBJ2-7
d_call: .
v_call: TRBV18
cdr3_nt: TGTGCCAGCTCACCGGAGGACCTCAACTCCTACGAGCAGTACTTC
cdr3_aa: CASSPEDLNSYEQYF

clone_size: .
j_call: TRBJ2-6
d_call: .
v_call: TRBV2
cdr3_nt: TGTGCCAGCAGGAGGAAAAACAGGGTCTCCCTCTCTGGGGCCAACGTCCTGACTTTC
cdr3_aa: CASRRKNRVSLSGANVLTF

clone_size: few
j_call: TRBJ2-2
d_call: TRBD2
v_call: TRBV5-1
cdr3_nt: TGCGCCAGCAGAGGATCAGACACTCCGGGACTAGCGGGAGGGCAGAGGAACACCGGGGAGCTGTTTTTT
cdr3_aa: CASRGSDTPGLAGGQRNTGELFF

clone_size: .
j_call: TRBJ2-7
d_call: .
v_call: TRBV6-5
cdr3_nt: TGTGCCAGCAGTTACTCGACGGGCGAGCAGTACTTC
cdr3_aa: CASSYSTGEQYF

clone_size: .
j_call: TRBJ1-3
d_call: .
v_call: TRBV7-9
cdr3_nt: TGTGCCAGCAGGTCAGGGACTGGAAACACCATATATTTT
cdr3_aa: CASRSGTGNTIYF

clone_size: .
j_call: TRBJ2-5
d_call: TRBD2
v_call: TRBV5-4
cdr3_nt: TGTGCCAGCAGCTTGGCGGGGCCCCCGGGAGGGGAGACCCAGTACTTC
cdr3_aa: CASSLAGPPGGETQYF

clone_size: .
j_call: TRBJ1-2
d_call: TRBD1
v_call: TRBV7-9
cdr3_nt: TGTGCCAGCAGCTTACGAGGGACAGTTCATGGCTACACCTTC
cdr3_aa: CASSLRGTVHGYTF

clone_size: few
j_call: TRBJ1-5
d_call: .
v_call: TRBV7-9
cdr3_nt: TGTGCCAGCAGCTTAGGGGCAGGGGATCAGCCCCAGCATTTT
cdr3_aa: CASSLGAGDQPQHF

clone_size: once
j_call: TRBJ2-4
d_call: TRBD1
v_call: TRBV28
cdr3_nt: TGTGCCAGCAGTCTGAGGGGACAGGGCGGAAACATTCAGTACTTC
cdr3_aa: CASSLRGQGGNIQYF

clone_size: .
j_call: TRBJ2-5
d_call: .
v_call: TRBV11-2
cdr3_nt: TGTGCCAGCAGCTTAGAGCCTAGTATACAGACCCAGTACTTC
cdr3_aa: CASSLEPSIQTQYF

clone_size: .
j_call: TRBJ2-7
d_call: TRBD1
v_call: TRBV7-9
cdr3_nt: TGTGCCAGCAGCTTAGCGGGACAGGACGAGCAGTACTTC
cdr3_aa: CASSLAGQDEQYF

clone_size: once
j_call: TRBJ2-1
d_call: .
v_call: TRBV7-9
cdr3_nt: TGTGCCAGCCCCCCCGCCCCGGGACAAAACAATGAGCAGTTCTTC
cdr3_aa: CASPPAPGQNNEQFF

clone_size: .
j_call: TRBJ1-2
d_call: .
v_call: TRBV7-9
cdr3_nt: TGTGCCAGCAGCCGCCCGGGGATGGTACGGGGCTACACCTTC
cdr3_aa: CASSRPGMVRGYTF

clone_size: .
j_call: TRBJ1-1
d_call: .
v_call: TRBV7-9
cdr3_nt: TGTGCCAGCAGCCCAGATAGCCCTCCTGAAGCTTTCTTT
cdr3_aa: CASSPDSPPEAFF

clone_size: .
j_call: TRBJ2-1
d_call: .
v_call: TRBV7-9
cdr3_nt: TGTGCCAGCAGCTTTGGCAGTAACGAGCAGTTCTTC
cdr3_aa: CASSFGSNEQFF

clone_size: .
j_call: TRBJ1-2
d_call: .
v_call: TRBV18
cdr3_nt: TGTGCCAGCTCACCAGGACAGTATAACTATGGCTACACCTTC
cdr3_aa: CASSPGQYNYGYTF

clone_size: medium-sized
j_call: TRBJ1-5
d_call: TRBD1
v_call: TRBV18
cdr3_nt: TGTGCCAGCTCACCAGAACAGGGGAGCAATCAGCCCCAGCATTTT
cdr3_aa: CASSPEQGSNQPQHF

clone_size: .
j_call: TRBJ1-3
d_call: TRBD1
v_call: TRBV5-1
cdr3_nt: TGCGCCAGCAGGCCAGGGGGCTCTGGAAACACCATATATTTT
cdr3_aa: CASRPGGSGNTIYF

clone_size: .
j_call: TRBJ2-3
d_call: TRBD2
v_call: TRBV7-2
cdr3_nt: TGTGCCAGCACCTCTGGCAGCGGGGGCCGCACAGATACGCAGTATTTT
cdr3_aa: CASTSGSGGRTDTQYF

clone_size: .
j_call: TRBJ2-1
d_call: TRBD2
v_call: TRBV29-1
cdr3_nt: TGCAGCGTTGCGGCGCTAGCGGGTGTCTACAATGAGCAGTTCTTC
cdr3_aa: CSVAALAGVYNEQFF

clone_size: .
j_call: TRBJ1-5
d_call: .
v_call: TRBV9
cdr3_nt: TGTGCCAGCAGCGTCGGGACATCCTACCAGCCCCAGCATTTT
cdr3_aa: CASSVGTSYQPQHF